The 29 T cell receptor beta chains below were found in one sample sequenced in a study of blood T cell repertoires in COVID-19. Using immunoSEQ multiplex PCR, the repertoire was profiled, and TCRdb retains in-frame clones only, with some absent. The profile shows about 170,000 clones, around four fifths of them singletons. The sample consisted of PBMCs or T cells enriched from blood (not recorded which). The source of these receptors is a woman in her fifties or sixties in a cohort exposed to, infected with or recovered from COVID-19 (not recorded which).

V usage is TRBV4-1 and J usage is TRBJ2-3; 11 bases are a match to TRBD2. The J segment lost 3 bases and the V segment lost 1 base, leaving 6 bases of the junction unmatched. From germline, CDR1 is MGHRA and CDR2 YSYEKL. The CDR3 sequence is 17 residues long. The CDR3 region is CASSQVATSGSTDTQYF. CDR3 DNA sequence: TGCGCCAGCAGCCAAGTTGCTACTAGCGGGAGTACAGATACGCAGTATTTT.

The chain recombines TRBV19 with TRBJ1-2; D is undetermined. Germline lookup yields CDR1 LNHDA and CDR2 SQIVND (reference sequence). Trimming removed 3 bases from V and 5 bases from J, with 10 bases in between. CDR3 length equals 13 residues. Here the CDR3 DNA reads TGTGCCAGTAGTATTGGTCAGACTTATGGCTACACCTTC. Protein sequence: CASSIGQTYGYTF.

The chain joins TRBV19 to TRBJ1-5, with 11 bases fitting TRBD1. Looked up from germline, CDR1 is LNHDA and CDR2 is SQIVND (reference sequence). The length of the CDR3 is 17 residues. J gave up 1 base and V 3 bases, and 5 bases lay outside the gene matches. Written as DNA, the CDR3 is TGTGCCAGTAGTATCTCTGGACAGGGGGCGAGCAATCAGCCCCAGCATTTT. It translates to CASSISGQGASNQPQHF.

J is TRBJ1-2 and V is TRBV19; D ambiguous. The CDR3 consists of 14 residues. Germline V CDR1 and CDR2: LNHDA, SQIVND (reference sequence). Trimming stripped 6 bases from V and 7 bases from J, with 18 bases between. CDR3 bases: TGTGCCAGTAGCCGTGACCCTAACCCGGGTGGCTACACCTTC. The encoded protein is CASSRDPNPGGYTF.

V is TRBV15 and J is TRBJ2-1, with a possible D match to TRBD2 (6 bases). CDR3 length: 13 residues. Trimming cost V 0 bases and J 8 bases, with 8 bases left between them. Germline loops: CDR1 LNHNV, CDR2 YYDKDF (reference sequence). CDR3 bases: TGTGCCACCAGCAGAGATCCGGGAGATGAGCAGTTCTTC. This codes for CATSRDPGDEQFF.

V gene TRBV30 combines with J gene TRBJ2-3; D may be TRBD1 (5 bases). V was cut by 3 bases and J by 2 bases, with 9 bases left in between. The CDR3 spans 13 residues. Germline values: CDR1 GTSNPN, CDR2 SVGIG (reference sequence). The CDR3 region has the DNA TGTGCCTGGAGCGCGACAGTCACAGATACGCAGTATTTT. Protein sequence: CAWSATVTDTQYF.

This clone was counted a single time. This rearrangement joins TRBV9 to TRBJ2-6; maybe TRBD2 (6 bases). The CDR3 spans 15 residues. CDR1 SGDLS and CDR2 YYNGEE come from the germline V gene. V shed 4 bases and J shed 4 bases, with 12 bases lying between them. CDR3 loop: CASSPQGGGANVLTF. CDR3 coding DNA: TGTGCCAGCAGCCCTCAGGGAGGCGGGGCCAACGTCCTGACTTTC. Full variable domain (missing parts from reference TRBV9 and TRBJ2-6): DSGVTQTPKHLITATGQRVTLRCSPRSGDLSVYWYQQSLDQGLQFLIQYYNGEERAKGNILERFSAQQFPDLHSELNLSSLELGDSALYFCASSPQGGGANVLTFGAGSRLTVL.

The chain combines TRBV20-1 with TRBJ2-7; possible D gene TRBD1, 6 bases. V was trimmed by 6 bases and J by 7 bases, leaving 31 bases between them. From germline, CDR1 is DFQATT and CDR2 SNEGSKA (reference sequence). The CDR3 is 17 residues long. The CDR3 nucleotides are TGCAGTGCCAGTACAGGGCAACTTGGTCGAGAGCGTGGTGAGCAGTACTTC. Translation gives CSASTGQLGRERGEQYF.

The genes are TRBV7-2 and TRBJ2-1; 7 bases align to TRBD1. The V gene end was trimmed by 2 bases and the J gene end by 3 bases; junction bases not matched to a gene: 4. The CDR3 extends over 15 amino acids. The germline gives CDR1 SGHTA, CDR2 FQGNSA. This chain's CDR3 is CASSLIQGNYNEQFF. The CDR3 DNA follows: TGTGCCAGCAGCTTAATACAGGGGAACTACAATGAGCAGTTCTTC.

The chain is built from TRBV7-6 and TRBJ2-1, with D possibly being TRBD2 (6 bases). Per germline, CDR1 SGHVS and CDR2 FNYEAQ. The CDR3 runs 16 residues. V shed 5 bases and J shed 7 bases, with 21 bases lying between them. CDR3 region: CASSPLDGGLGNEQFF. CDR3 DNA: TGTGCCAGCAGCCCCCTGGACGGGGGACTGGGGAATGAGCAGTTCTTC. Using reference TRBV7-6 and TRBJ2-1 for the parts outside the CDR3, the full variable domain is GAGVSQSPRYKVTKRGQDVALRCDPISGHVSLYWYRQALGQGPEFLTYFNYEAQQDKSGLPNDRFSAERPEGSISTLTIQRTEQRDSAMYRCASSPLDGGLGNEQFFGPGTRLTVL.

The gene calls are TRBV5-1 and TRBJ2-2; D is uncertain. There are 12 residues in the CDR3. Germline values: CDR1 SGHRS, CDR2 YFSETQ. V was trimmed by 0 bases and J by 6 bases, leaving 3 bases between them. CDR3 coding DNA: TGCGCCAGCAGCTTGGACTCCGGGGAGCTGTTTTTT. It yields the protein CASSLDSGELFF.

The V call is TRBV19, the J call TRBJ2-1, with 7 bases matching TRBD2. This CDR3 region has 15 residues. From germline, CDR1 is LNHDA and CDR2 SQIVND (reference sequence). The trim removed 7 bases at V and 6 bases at J, leaving 12 bases unmatched. CDR3 DNA: TGTGCCAGTACTGCGGGAGACGCTAACGGCAATGAGCAGTTCTTC. Encoded protein: CASTAGDANGNEQFF.

The chain combines TRBV15 with TRBJ1-4; D is ambiguous. Germline V gene sequence: CDR1 LNHNV, CDR2 YYDKDF (reference sequence). The CDR3 is 16 amino acids. Trimming stripped 2 bases from V and 3 bases from J, with 13 bases between. The CDR3 here is CATSRPTNVPNEKLFF. The DNA for the CDR3 is TGTGCCACCAGCAGACCCACAAACGTGCCTAATGAAAAACTGTTTTTT.

This rearrangement joins TRBV28 to TRBJ2-3, with D tentatively TRBD1 (7 bases). Trimming stripped 5 bases from V and 4 bases from J, with 19 bases between. The CDR3 consists of 16 residues. Germline V CDR1 and CDR2: MDHEN, SYDVKM. CDR3 in amino acids: CASSPRRGVSADTQYF. The CDR3 DNA follows: TGTGCCAGCAGTCCCCGCAGGGGGGTTTCCGCAGATACGCAGTATTTT.

This clone was recorded only once. The chain couples TRBV5-1 to TRBJ2-5; 11 bases are a match to TRBD2. Germline values: CDR1 SGHRS, CDR2 YFSETQ. The ends lost 3 bases at V and 9 bases at J; junction bases unmatched: 19. The CDR3 is 18 amino acids. This CDR3 reads CASSSGLRLAGYLGSQYF. CDR3 in DNA: TGCGCCAGCAGCTCAGGGTTACGACTAGCGGGATACCTAGGATCCCAGTACTTC.

The J gene is TRBJ2-7, the V gene TRBV10-3, with D uncertain. V lost 2 bases to trimming and J lost 2 bases, with 7 bases between them. The CDR3 is 13 amino acids. The germline V gene encodes CDR1 ENHRY and CDR2 SYGVKD. The CDR3 DNA is TGTGCCATCAGTGAGCTGAGGACCTACGAGCAGTACTTC. Its translation is CAISELRTYEQYF.

This chain joins TRBV7-8 and TRBJ1-1, with TRBD1 identical over 8 bases. Per germline, CDR1 SGHVS and CDR2 FQNEAQ. With V trimmed by 0 bases and J by 0 bases, 9 bases remained unmatched. The CDR3 runs to 18 residues. The CDR3: CASSLAGQAGQMNTEAFF. CDR3 in DNA: TGTGCCAGCAGCTTAGCGGGACAGGCTGGTCAGATGAACACTGAAGCTTTCTTT.

The chain carries TRBV16 and TRBJ2-7, with D tentatively TRBD2 (6 bases). Trimming shortened V by 1 base and J by 0 bases, and 13 bases separated the two germline ends. This CDR3 is built from 16 residues. The V gene's germline CDR1 is KGHSY and CDR2 FQNENV. CDR3 sequence reads: CASSQFVGGSSYEQYF. The CDR3, as DNA: TGTGCCAGCAGCCAATTTGTGGGGGGATCCTCCTACGAGCAGTACTTC.

The gene calls are TRBV28 and TRBJ2-7; 7 nucleotides line up with TRBD1. The CDR3 is 14 amino acids. With V trimmed by 7 bases and J by 2 bases, 8 bases remained unmatched. Germline V gives CDR1 MDHEN, CDR2 SYDVKM. The CDR3 region has the DNA TGTGCCAGCACGAGGGCAGGGGGACCCTACGAGCAGTACTTC. Protein product: CASTRAGGPYEQYF.

The rearrangement uses TRBV2 and TRBJ2-1, with TRBD2 matching 11 bases. With V trimmed by 10 bases and J by 6 bases, 11 bases remained unmatched. The CDR3 loop spans 15 amino acids. The germline gives CDR1 SNHLY, CDR2 FYNNEI. CDR3 DNA sequence: TGTGCCACGAGGGTTCTAGCGGGGGGCCCCAATGAGCAGTTCTTC. Translation: CATRVLAGGPNEQFF.

The rearrangement links TRBV19 to TRBJ2-1; 8 nucleotides line up with TRBD1. Per the germline V gene, CDR1 is LNHDA and CDR2 is SQIVND (reference sequence). The CDR3 length is 14 residues. Germline trimming cut 6 bases from V and 4 bases from J; bases unmatched to any gene: 5. The CDR3 region has the DNA TGTGCCAGTAGGGCCGGGACAGGATACAATGAGCAGTTCTTC. Translated, it gives CASRAGTGYNEQFF.

This chain connects TRBV11-2 to TRBJ2-5, with D unclear. Germline CDR1 and CDR2: SGHAT and FQNNGV. V was clipped by 2 bases and J by 4 bases, with 8 bases between them. CDR3 size: 13 residues. The CDR3 DNA is TGTGCCAGCAGCTTAACTCTCGGAGAGACCCAGTACTTC. The encoded protein is CASSLTLGETQYF.

V and J are TRBV30 and TRBJ1-6; the match to TRBD1 covers 8 bases. CDR3 length: 15 residues. The V segment lost 2 bases and the J segment 9 bases; nucleotides outside the gene matches: 9. Germline CDR1 reads GTSNPN; CDR2 reads SVGIG (reference sequence). As DNA, the CDR3 is TGTGCCTGGAGTTCCGTTACAGGGGGAAGTTCACCCCTCCACTTT. It yields the protein CAWSSVTGGSSPLHF. Variable domain in full (rest from reference TRBV30 and TRBJ1-6): SQTIHQWPATLVQPVGSPLSLECTVEGTSNPNLYWYRQAAGRGLQLLFYSVGIGQISSEVPQNLSASRPQDRQFILSSKKLLLSDSGFYLCAWSSVTGGSSPLHFGNGTRLTVT.

The rearrangement joins TRBV28 to TRBJ1-6; D is undetermined. Trimming removed 2 bases from V and 13 bases from J, with 15 bases in between. Germline V gives CDR1 MDHEN, CDR2 SYDVKM. This CDR3 spans 14 amino acids. CDR3 DNA: TGTGCCAGCAGTTTACTGGCCGGGTTAGAGCCCCTCCACTTT. Amino acids: CASSLLAGLEPLHF.

V and J are TRBV7-2 and TRBJ2-4; 8 bases agree with TRBD1. J gave up 2 bases and V 5 bases, and 5 bases lay outside the gene matches. Germline loops: CDR1 SGHTA, CDR2 FQGNSA. The CDR3 has 15 amino acids. The DNA of the CDR3 is TGTGCCAGCAGCCCACACAGGGGGACCAAAAACATTCAGTACTTC. Translation: CASSPHRGTKNIQYF. Variable domain in full (rest from reference TRBV7-2 and TRBJ2-4): GAGVSQSPSNKVTEKGKDVELRCDPISGHTALYWYRQSLGQGLEFLIYFQGNSAPDKSGLPSDRFSAERTGGSVSTLTIQRTQQEDSAVYLCASSPHRGTKNIQYFGAGTRLSVL.

The J gene is TRBJ2-1, the V gene TRBV29-1; 9 nucleotides agree with TRBD1. Germline V gene sequence: CDR1 SQVTM, CDR2 ANQGSEA. The CDR3 totals 11 residues. V lost 7 bases and J lost 6; bases outside the gene matches: 1. The CDR3 bases are TGCAGCGACAGGGGGCTCAATGAGCAGTTCTTC. This encodes CSDRGLNEQFF.

This chain joins TRBV5-1 and TRBJ1-1, with a possible D match to TRBD1 (5 bases). Germline values: CDR1 SGHRS, CDR2 YFSETQ. V was trimmed by 0 bases and J by 6 bases, leaving 15 bases between them. This CDR3 has 15 residues. CDR3 DNA: TGCGCCAGCAGCTTGGTCGTAGGGGAGGGATCTGAAGCTTTCTTT. The encoded protein is CASSLVVGEGSEAFF.

The chain is built from TRBV28 and TRBJ1-2; D gene unclear. The CDR3 has 15 residues. Germline CDR1 and CDR2: MDHEN and SYDVKM. V gave up 2 bases and J gave up 4 bases, with 14 bases separating them. DNA for the CDR3: TGTGCCAGCAGTTTAAAATCCCCAGGAGGCTATGGCTACACCTTC. It is translated as CASSLKSPGGYGYTF.

The V and J genes are TRBV4-1 and TRBJ2-3; 7 nucleotides align to TRBD1. In germline, CDR1 is MGHRA, CDR2 YSYEKL. CDR3 size: 14 residues. With V trimmed by 2 bases and J by 5 bases, 4 bases remained unmatched. The CDR3 region is CASSQTTGEDTQYF. The CDR3 DNA follows: TGCGCCAGCAGCCAAACAACAGGGGAAGATACGCAGTATTTT.